The 29 T cell receptor beta chains below were found in one sample sequenced in a study of T cell repertoires in cytomegalovirus infection. From the reads, TCRdb called clonotypes with MiXCR, one entry per CDR3 protein. In the table there are 490,000 or so distinct CDR3 sequences, over 9% of which are singletons. The sequenced sample consisted of PBMCs. All receptors derive from a human donor in good health (CMV status not recorded). Some clones in this sample may be carry-over from other donors' samples.

A few counts support this clonotype. CDR3 in amino acids: CSARAGFIGQGPGWQETQYF. The CDR3, as DNA: TGCAGTGCTAGAGCCGGATTCATCGGACAGGGGCCCGGCTGGCAAGAGACCCAGTACTTC. The chain is built from TRBV20-1 and TRBJ2-5; 9 nucleotides agree with TRBD1. The CDR3 runs to 20 residues. The trim removed 1 base at V and 2 bases at J, leaving 20 bases unmatched. Germline-derived CDR1 and CDR2 are DFQATT and SNEGSKA (reference sequence).

The V and J genes are TRBV6-2 or TRBV6-3 and TRBJ2-1; 11 nucleotides agree with TRBD2. Germline lookup yields CDR1 MNHEY and CDR2 SVGEGT. The CDR3 runs 14 residues. The J segment lost 9 bases and the V segment lost 6 bases, leaving 7 bases of the junction unmatched. The CDR3 DNA reads as TGTGCCAGCAGCTCTAGCGGGGGGATTCCTGAGCAGTTCTTC. Translated, it gives CASSSSGGIPEQFF.

This clonotype was recorded a few times. This chain uses TRBV24-1 with TRBJ1-1, with D hard to call. V was pared by 4 bases and J by 7 bases, with 12 bases between. The CDR3 spans 13 residues. CDR1 and CDR2 (germline): KGHDR, SFDVKD. The DNA of the CDR3 is TGTGCCACCAGTGAACCACCCGATGATGAAGCTTTCTTT. It encodes CATSEPPDDEAFF.

A few counts support this clonotype. The chain employs TRBV5-1 and TRBJ1-1, with a weak D call TRBD1 (6 bases). The germline V gene has CDR1 SGHRS and CDR2 YFSETQ. The CDR3 loop spans 13 amino acids. The V gene lost 0 bases and the J gene lost 4 bases, with 7 bases spanning the gap. CDR3 protein: CASSLAGATEAFF. DNA of the CDR3: TGCGCCAGCAGCTTGGCAGGGGCCACTGAAGCTTTCTTT.

There are a few counts of this clonotype. V usage is TRBV6-6 and J usage is TRBJ2-5; D call uncertain. From germline, CDR1 is MNHNY and CDR2 SVGAGI (reference sequence). The length of the CDR3 is 13 residues. The ends were cut back, 6 bases at V and 3 bases at J, with 11 bases in the middle. The CDR3 DNA follows: TGTGCCAGCAGGTCCCCTGGAGAAGAGACCCAGTACTTC. As protein: CASRSPGEETQYF.

The chain recombines TRBV11-2 with TRBJ2-1; tentative D call: TRBD1 (6 bases). With 4 bases removed from V and 0 bases from J, the gap between germline ends came to 13 bases. Germline lookup yields CDR1 SGHAT and CDR2 FQNNGV. The CDR3 runs to 16 residues. The CDR3 DNA sequence: TGTGCCAGCAGCTCTAGGGGGTATGGCTCCTACAATGAGCAGTTCTTC. Amino acid sequence: CASSSRGYGSYNEQFF.

This clonotype was counted ten times or more. This sequence joins TRBV10-3 and TRBJ2-1, with 10 positions matching TRBD1. V was clipped by 6 bases and J by 8 bases; unmatched bases: 10. Per the germline V gene, CDR1 is ENHRY and CDR2 is SYGVKD. The CDR3 totals 15 residues. The CDR3 bases are TGTGCCATCAGCCCCGGGACAGGGGTGGTGGATGAGCAGTTCTTC. Amino acids: CAISPGTGVVDEQFF.

This clonotype was counted many times. The chain employs TRBV28 and TRBJ2-3; 10 bases are shared with TRBD2. Germline V CDR1 and CDR2: MDHEN, SYDVKM. The CDR3 runs 15 residues. Losses at the gene ends were 2 bases for V and 4 bases for J; bases not matched to a gene: 3. The DNA of the CDR3 is TGTGCCAGCAGTTTACTAGCGGGAGTCCCAGATACGCAGTATTTT. Its protein is CASSLLAGVPDTQYF.

This clonotype was recorded at least ten times. The genes are TRBV7-8 and TRBJ2-7, with D tentatively TRBD1 or TRBD2 (5 bases each). In germline, CDR1 is SGHVS, CDR2 FQNEAQ. The CDR3 spans 16 residues. Trimming took off 5 bases at V and 4 bases at J, with 21 bases between the two ends. The CDR3 nucleotides are TGTGCCAGCAGCCCCCAAATGGGGGTAAACTCTTACGAGCAGTACTTC. Its translation is CASSPQMGVNSYEQYF.

This clonotype was found a few times. This chain joins TRBV29-1 and TRBJ2-5, with 7 bases aligning to TRBD2. Germline V lookup: CDR1 SQVTM, CDR2 ANQGSEA. This CDR3 is 13 amino acids long. With 7 bases clipped from V and 3 bases from J, the junction kept 8 bases outside the gene matches. The DNA for the CDR3 is TGCAGCGCGGGGGGACTTTACAAAGAGACCCAGTACTTC. Amino acid sequence: CSAGGLYKETQYF.

This clonotype was detected a few times. The rearrangement joins TRBV3-1 to TRBJ1-5, with D perhaps TRBD1 (5 bases). Germline CDR1 is LGHDT and CDR2 is YNNKEL (reference sequence). The CDR3 is 19 amino acids. With 4 bases removed from V and 2 bases from J, the gap between germline ends came to 24 bases. CDR3 nucleotide sequence: TGTGCCAGCAGCCCTCGCCCCGGGGGGTGGGAGGAAGGCAATCAGCCCCAGCATTTT. Its translation is CASSPRPGGWEEGNQPQHF.

The sample holds a few counts of this clonotype. This chain uses TRBV6-1 with TRBJ2-1; 10 bases are a match to TRBD2. Germline CDR1 and CDR2: MNHNS and SASEGT. Unmatched junction bases numbered 12, after V lost 6 bases and J lost 7 bases. This CDR3 contains 16 residues. CDR3 sequence: CASSRGSSGRGNEQFF. The CDR3 DNA follows: TGTGCCAGCAGCCGCGGATCTAGCGGGAGAGGGAATGAGCAGTTCTTC.

This clonotype has a count of ten or more. The chain employs TRBV12-3 or TRBV12-4 and TRBJ2-1; 16 nucleotides line up with TRBD2. V lost 11 bases, J lost 5 bases, and 6 bases stayed unmatched. The CDR3 has 15 residues. The CDR3, as DNA: TGTGCCGGGGGGACTAGCGGGGGGGGAAACAATGAGCAGTTCTTC. Amino acid sequence: CAGGTSGGGNNEQFF.

This clonotype was recorded many times. The rearrangement uses TRBV24-1 and TRBJ2-3; TRBD1 agrees at 7 bases. The CDR3 covers 16 residues. J lost 0 bases, V lost 4 bases, and 6 bases had no gene match. The V gene's germline CDR1 is KGHDR and CDR2 SFDVKD. Written as DNA, the CDR3 is TGTGCCACCAGTGACCTGACAGGGCCCAGCACAGATACGCAGTATTTT. This encodes CATSDLTGPSTDTQYF.

This clonotype was counted many times. This chain connects TRBV12-3 or TRBV12-4 to TRBJ2-7; D unclear. V dropped 3 bases and J dropped 0 bases, with 15 bases sitting between them. The CDR3 contains 16 residues. CDR3 residues: CASSFPRVTFSYEQYF. CDR3 bases: TGTGCCAGCAGTTTCCCACGGGTCACATTCTCCTACGAGCAGTACTTC.

Many counts were recorded for this clonotype. The rearrangement links TRBV7-9 to TRBJ1-3; possibly TRBD1 for D (5 bases). The ends were cut back, 5 bases at V and 0 bases at J, with 20 bases in the middle. Germline CDR1 and CDR2: SEHNR and FQNEAQ (reference sequence). This CDR3 is built from 18 residues. CDR3 DNA: TGTGCCAGCAGCCGATCAATTATGGACAATTACTCTGGAAACACCATATATTTT. Amino acid sequence: CASSRSIMDNYSGNTIYF. The full variable domain, with the rest looked up from reference TRBV7-9 and TRBJ1-3, is DTGVSQNPRHKITKRGQNVTFRCDPISEHNRLYWYRQTLGQGPEFLTYFQNEAQLEKSRLLSDRFSAERPKGSFSTLEIQRTEQGDSAMYLCASSRSIMDNYSGNTIYFGEGSWLTVV.

Ten or more counts support this clonotype. This chain links TRBV5-4 with TRBJ2-2, with 7 bases matching TRBD2. This CDR3 comprises 16 residues. Trimming took 6 bases from V and 2 from J; bases not matched to a gene: 10. Germline V gene data show CDR1 as SGHNT and CDR2 as YYREEE (reference sequence). For the CDR3, the DNA is TGTGCCAGCATTAATTCTGGGGAGGGAAACACCGGGGAGCTGTTTTTT. Protein sequence: CASINSGEGNTGELFF.

This clonotype was counted many times. This sequence joins TRBV28 and TRBJ2-3, with 10 bases fitting TRBD2. Looked up from germline, CDR1 is MDHEN and CDR2 is SYDVKM. J gave up 2 bases and V 6 bases, and 5 bases lay outside the gene matches. CDR3 length: 15 residues. CDR3 nucleotides: TGTGCCAGCAGCATGAGCGGGAGGGACACAGATACGCAGTATTTT. This translates into CASSMSGRDTDTQYF.

The chain is built from TRBV4-1 and TRBJ2-5; 11 nucleotides match TRBD2. This CDR3 has 18 amino acids. The germline CDR1 and CDR2 sequences are MGHRA and YSYEKL. With V trimmed by 0 bases and J by 5 bases, 11 bases remained unmatched. CDR3 coding DNA: TGCGCCAGCAGCCAAGATCCCCGTACTAGCGGGAGAAGGGAGACCCAGTACTTC. Protein: CASSQDPRTSGRRETQYF.

Many counts were recorded for this clonotype. The rearrangement joins TRBV2 to TRBJ2-3; 7 bases line up with TRBD1. The CDR3 has 13 amino acids. Per germline, CDR1 SNHLY and CDR2 FYNNEI. V lost 6 bases to trimming and J lost 6 bases; unmatched junction nucleotides: 6. In DNA, the CDR3 is TGTGCCAGCAGGACGACAGGGTCTGATACGCAGTATTTT. Encoded protein: CASRTTGSDTQYF.

This chain connects TRBV20-1 to TRBJ2-1, with 8 positions matching TRBD2. Germline lookup yields CDR1 DFQATT and CDR2 SNEGSKA (reference sequence). The V gene end was trimmed by 0 bases and the J gene end by 2 bases; junction bases not matched to a gene: 3. This CDR3 spans 15 amino acids. The CDR3 region is CSARDVSGAYNEQFF. The CDR3 DNA reads TGCAGTGCTAGAGATGTTAGCGGGGCCTACAATGAGCAGTTCTTC.

This clonotype appeared many times. This chain links TRBV13 with TRBJ2-1, with 9 positions matching TRBD1. Germline CDR1 and CDR2: PRHDT and FYEKMQ (reference sequence). The CDR3 runs 15 residues. V shed 3 bases and J 4 bases; nucleotides not matched to a gene: 4. CDR3 nucleotides: TGTGCCAGCAGCTTGACTGGGACAGGGTACAATGAGCAGTTCTTC. Protein sequence: CASSLTGTGYNEQFF.

The V call is TRBV19, the J call TRBJ1-4, with 8 bases matching TRBD1. Per germline, CDR1 LNHDA and CDR2 SQIVND (reference sequence). This CDR3 is 14 amino acids long. With V trimmed by 7 bases and J by 6 bases, 7 bases remained unmatched. CDR3 nucleotides: TGTGCCAGTACCTCCGGGACAGGTCATGAAAAACTGTTTTTT. Protein product: CASTSGTGHEKLFF.

This chain connects TRBV28 to TRBJ2-7; D gene ambiguous. The CDR3 runs 13 residues. Trimming took off 3 bases at V and 0 bases at J, with 6 bases between the two ends. CDR1 is MDHEN and CDR2 is SYDVKM in the germline V gene. CDR3 amino acids: CASSFLNSYEQYF. The CDR3 bases are TGTGCCAGCAGTTTCCTTAACTCCTACGAGCAGTACTTC.

This clonotype was picked up many times. The chain has TRBV19 and TRBJ1-4; 11 bases agree with TRBD1. Losses at the gene ends were 9 bases for V and 8 bases for J; bases not matched to a gene: 5. Per germline, CDR1 LNHDA and CDR2 SQIVND (reference sequence). This CDR3 has 13 residues. The CDR3 coding sequence is TGTGCCAGCAAGGACAGGGGGCAGGAAAAACTGTTTTTT. Its protein is CASKDRGQEKLFF.

This clonotype was detected a few times. The CDR3 DNA is TGTGCCATGAGGAAGGGACTAAAAGAGACCCAGTACTTC. Residues: CAMRKGLKETQYF. The rearrangement joins TRBV10-3 to TRBJ2-5; the match to TRBD2 covers 7 bases. Losses at the gene ends were 9 bases for V and 3 bases for J; bases not matched to a gene: 7. This CDR3 comprises 13 residues. CDR1 and CDR2 from the germline V gene are ENHRY and SYGVKD.

In DNA, the CDR3 is TGTGCCAGCAGCCAAGAGACAGGCGAGGATCGAGCTTTCTTT. This sequence encodes CASSQETGEDRAFF. The chain links TRBV3-1 to TRBJ1-1; D is possibly TRBD1 (6 bases). The CDR3 is 14 amino acids. V shed 0 bases and J shed 10 bases, with 15 bases lying between them. Germline V gene lookup returns CDR1 LGHDT and CDR2 YNNKEL (reference sequence).

The gene calls are TRBV3-1 and TRBJ1-1; D perhaps matches TRBD1 (5 bases). Germline CDR1 reads LGHDT; CDR2 reads YNNKEL (reference sequence). This CDR3 spans 16 amino acids. The germline V and J ends were trimmed by 0 bases and 1 base, with 12 bases remaining between them. CDR3 nucleotide sequence: TGTGCCAGCAGCCAAGAGGCAGGGCTAAGGAACACTGAAGCTTTCTTT. Translation: CASSQEAGLRNTEAFF.

This clonotype has a handful of counts. The rearrangement links TRBV6-1 to TRBJ2-5, with 8 bases aligning to TRBD2. V trimming: 8 bases; J trimming: 3 bases; junction bases outside the gene matches: 11. CDR3 length: 15 residues. CDR1 and CDR2 from the germline V gene are MNHNS and SASEGT. The CDR3 region is CASGGAGGIKETQYF. For the CDR3, the DNA is TGTGCCAGCGGAGGTGCGGGAGGCATAAAAGAGACCCAGTACTTC.